A selection of T cell receptor beta chains follows, all from one sample in a study of blood T cell repertoires in COVID-19. Here immunoSEQ multiplex PCR was the method, and the copy in TCRdb shows in-frame clones only, minus some. The sample includes around 220,000 clones, about 88% of them seen just once. Specimen: peripheral blood. The source is a woman between 40 and 55 years old who had recovered from COVID-19. Both conserved end residues are part of each CDR3. Each record gives: clone size, V gene, J gene, D gene, CDR3 DNA, CDR3 protein. A D gene is named only where the DNA matches it firmly. The size entry is marked missing in some rows and otherwise reads once, few, many or a size class.

size: -; V: TRBV7-8; J: TRBJ2-1; D: -; DNA: TGTGCCAGCAGCCTTCCTGGCACTGAGCAGTTCTTC; CDR3: CASSLPGTEQFF
size: -; V: TRBV18; J: TRBJ1-5; D: TRBD1; DNA: TGTGCCAGCTCACCCACAGGGGAGGAGAATCAGCCCCAGCATTTT; CDR3: CASSPTGEENQPQHF
size: -; V: TRBV24-1; J: TRBJ2-1; D: -; DNA: TGTGCCACAGGGGTCGGCAATGAGCAGTTCTTC; CDR3: CATGVGNEQFF
size: -; V: TRBV30; J: TRBJ2-3; D: -; DNA: TGTGCCTGGAGTCCGCGACTAGGAAACACAGATACGCAGTATTTT; CDR3: CAWSPRLGNTDTQYF
size: -; V: TRBV5-1; J: TRBJ2-3; D: TRBD1; DNA: TGCGCCAGCAGCGTGGACAGGGGGCTCCCTTCGGGCACAGATACGCAGTATTTT; CDR3: CASSVDRGLPSGTDTQYF
size: -; V: TRBV24-1; J: TRBJ2-7; D: -; DNA: TGTGCCACCAGTGATTCCTCAGCGGAGTCAACCTACGAGCAGTACTTC; CDR3: CATSDSSAESTYEQYF
size: -; V: TRBV30; J: TRBJ1-2; D: TRBD1; DNA: TGCGCTCTCGGACAGGGTAGCCCCCAGTATGGCTACACCTTC; CDR3: CALGQGSPQYGYTF
size: -; V: TRBV19; J: TRBJ2-7; D: -; DNA: TGTGCCAGTAGTATGGCGGGTCCCTCCTACGAGCAGTACTTC; CDR3: CASSMAGPSYEQYF
size: -; V: TRBV9; J: TRBJ2-5; D: -; DNA: TGTGCCAGCAGCGTAGTGGGTCTAGGTGGGGAGACCCAGTACTTC; CDR3: CASSVVGLGGETQYF
size: -; V: TRBV29-1; J: TRBJ2-7; D: -; DNA: TGCAGCGCCCTCCAGGACTTCTCCTACGAGCAGTACTTC; CDR3: CSALQDFSYEQYF
size: -; V: TRBV7-2; J: TRBJ2-3; D: TRBD2; DNA: TGTGCCAGCAGCTTAAGGAGCGGGACTAGCACAGATACGCAGTATTTT; CDR3: CASSLRSGTSTDTQYF
size: few; V: TRBV25-1; J: TRBJ1-5; D: -; DNA: TGTGCCAGCAGTGATCGGGGCAATCAGCCCCAGCATTTT; CDR3: CASSDRGNQPQHF
size: -; V: TRBV7-9; J: TRBJ2-7; D: TRBD2; DNA: TGTGCCAGCAGCCTAGCGGGGCCCTCCTACGAGCAGTACTTC; CDR3: CASSLAGPSYEQYF
size: once; V: TRBV15; J: TRBJ1-2; D: TRBD1; DNA: TGTGCCACCAGCAGAGGGGCAGGGGGCGATAACTATGGCTACACCTTC; CDR3: CATSRGAGGDNYGYTF
size: once; V: TRBV3-1/TRBV3-2; J: TRBJ2-5; D: -; DNA: TGTGCCAGCAGCCAAGAGGCGGCCTCACGGGAGACCCAGTACTTC; CDR3: CASSQEAASRETQYF
size: -; V: TRBV21-1; J: TRBJ2-3; D: -; DNA: TGTGCCAGCAGCAAAGAGGGGGGTAGTAGCGGGAACCGCCCCCCAGATACGCAGTATTTT; CDR3: CASSKEGGSSGNRPPDTQYF
size: -; V: TRBV5-1; J: TRBJ2-3; D: TRBD2; DNA: TGCGCCAGCAGCTTTCTAGCGGTCACAGATACGCAGTATTTT; CDR3: CASSFLAVTDTQYF
size: -; V: TRBV30; J: TRBJ1-5; D: TRBD1; DNA: TGTGCCTGGAGGAAACGGACAGGGGGCATGGATCAGCCCCAGCATTTT; CDR3: CAWRKRTGGMDQPQHF
size: -; V: TRBV19; J: TRBJ2-1; D: TRBD2; DNA: TGTGCCAGTAGTACCCGACTAGCGGGAAGGTACAATGAGCAGTTCTTC; CDR3: CASSTRLAGRYNEQFF
size: few; V: TRBV1; J: TRBJ1-5; D: -; DNA: TGCACCAGCAGCCAGCAGACTGGTCAGCCCCAGCATTTT; CDR3: CTSSQQTGQPQHF
size: few; V: TRBV18; J: TRBJ2-7; D: -; DNA: TGTGCCAGCTCCTCGGGCGGGTTGGGCTCCTACGAGCAGTACTTC; CDR3: CASSSGGLGSYEQYF
size: -; V: TRBV6-4; J: TRBJ2-1; D: -; DNA: TGTGCCAGCAGTGCCCAAGCAGGCACGGGAAATGAGCAGTTCTTC; CDR3: CASSAQAGTGNEQFF
size: -; V: TRBV7-3; J: TRBJ2-6; D: TRBD1; DNA: TGTGCCAGCAGCTTGGGACAGGGGGCGCCCGGGGCCAACGTCCTGACTTTC; CDR3: CASSLGQGAPGANVLTF
size: -; V: TRBV6-2/TRBV6-3; J: TRBJ2-3; D: -; DNA: TGTGCCAGCAGCATAGCGGCTAGCACAGATACGCAGTATTTT; CDR3: CASSIAASTDTQYF
size: -; V: TRBV27; J: TRBJ2-2; D: TRBD2; DNA: TGTGCCAGCAGTTTACTGCGGGGGGGCGCCGGGGAGCTGTTTTTT; CDR3: CASSLLRGGAGELFF
size: once; V: TRBV27; J: TRBJ1-2; D: TRBD1; DNA: TGTGCCAGCAGTTTAGAGCGGGACAGGGGTGGCTACACCTTC; CDR3: CASSLERDRGGYTF
size: -; V: TRBV6-1; J: TRBJ1-4; D: -; DNA: TGTGCCAGCAGTGAACTGCGGACTAATGAAAAACTGTTTTTT; CDR3: CASSELRTNEKLFF
size: -; V: TRBV3-1/TRBV3-2; J: TRBJ1-2; D: -; DNA: TGTGCCAGCAGCCACCGCGAGATAACTCGCACCCATGAGAATGGCTACACCTTC; CDR3: CASSHREITRTHENGYTF
size: -; V: TRBV1; J: TRBJ2-7; D: -; DNA: TGCACCAGCAGCCAAGTGGAGCGGGGGTCCAACGAGCAGTACTTC; CDR3: CTSSQVERGSNEQYF
size: -; V: TRBV4-3; J: TRBJ2-2; D: TRBD2; DNA: TGCGCCAGCAGCCACCTCACGGGGGGGGGACTAGCGGGACCGACCGGGGAGCTGTTTTTT; CDR3: CASSHLTGGGLAGPTGELFF
size: few; V: TRBV7-9; J: TRBJ1-4; D: TRBD1; DNA: TGTGCCAGCAGTAATCCGGGACAGGGTGGTGAAAAACTGTTTTTT; CDR3: CASSNPGQGGEKLFF
size: -; V: TRBV7-9; J: TRBJ2-1; D: TRBD2; DNA: TGTGCCAGCAGCTTAGGGACTAGCGGTTACAATGAGCAGTTCTTC; CDR3: CASSLGTSGYNEQFF
size: -; V: TRBV20-1; J: TRBJ1-3; D: TRBD1; DNA: TGCAGTGCCCGGGACAGCTACACCATATATTTT; CDR3: CSARDSYTIYF
size: -; V: TRBV3-1/TRBV3-2; J: TRBJ2-7; D: TRBD2; DNA: TGTGCCAGCAGTAAAGGGCTAGCGGGACACTACGAGCAGTACTTC; CDR3: CASSKGLAGHYEQYF
size: -; V: TRBV6-1; J: TRBJ2-7; D: -; DNA: TGTGCCAGCAGTGAAGGGACTTCTACCTACGAGCAGTACTTC; CDR3: CASSEGTSTYEQYF
size: -; V: TRBV4-2; J: TRBJ1-2; D: TRBD1; DNA: TGTGCCAGCAGCCAAGAACAGGGGATTCCTAACTATGGCTACACCTTC; CDR3: CASSQEQGIPNYGYTF
size: -; V: TRBV4-3; J: TRBJ2-4; D: -; DNA: TGCGCCAGCAGCCAAGATCTTTCGACTAGTATCGGCCTAGCCAAAAACATTCAGTACTTC; CDR3: CASSQDLSTSIGLAKNIQYF
size: -; V: TRBV28; J: TRBJ1-5; D: -; DNA: TGTGCCAGCAGTTTTGGGGGGAATCAGCCCCAGCATTTT; CDR3: CASSFGGNQPQHF
size: -; V: TRBV29-1; J: TRBJ1-1; D: -; DNA: TGCAGCGTGACAGATACGAACACTGAAGCTTTCTTT; CDR3: CSVTDTNTEAFF
size: -; V: TRBV6-5; J: TRBJ2-5; D: -; DNA: TGTGCCAGCAGTCCTAGGTTGCAAGAGACCCAGTACTTC; CDR3: CASSPRLQETQYF
size: once; V: TRBV9; J: TRBJ2-7; D: -; DNA: TGTGCCAGCAGCGCCGACAACTACGAGCAGTACTTC; CDR3: CASSADNYEQYF
size: once; V: TRBV15; J: TRBJ2-2; D: -; DNA: TGTGCCACCAGCAGAGATATGACCGGGGAGCTGTTTTTT; CDR3: CATSRDMTGELFF
size: -; V: TRBV6-2/TRBV6-3; J: TRBJ2-7; D: -; DNA: TGTGCCAGCAGTTACTCGTACGGTCCCTACGAGCAGTACTTC; CDR3: CASSYSYGPYEQYF
size: -; V: TRBV27; J: TRBJ1-2; D: -; DNA: TGTGCCAGCAGTCAACTACAGGGCTATGGCTACACCTTC; CDR3: CASSQLQGYGYTF
size: -; V: TRBV4-1; J: TRBJ1-6; D: -; DNA: TGCGCCAGCAGCCGAAGAAACGAACAGGGTAATTCACCCCTCCACTTT; CDR3: CASSRRNEQGNSPLHF
size: -; V: TRBV7-9; J: TRBJ2-2; D: -; DNA: TGTGCCAGCAGCGCCGGAGCTAGCGCGAACACCGGGGAGCTGTTTTTT; CDR3: CASSAGASANTGELFF
size: -; V: TRBV27; J: TRBJ2-1; D: TRBD1; DNA: TGTGCCAGCGGCACAAGGGACAGGGGGTACAATGAGCAGTTCTTC; CDR3: CASGTRDRGYNEQFF
size: -; V: TRBV14; J: TRBJ2-1; D: TRBD2; DNA: TGTGCCAGCAGCCCTCCGGGACTAGCGGGCCGCAGCTCCTACAATGAGCAGTTCTTC; CDR3: CASSPPGLAGRSSYNEQFF
size: -; V: TRBV18; J: TRBJ1-6; D: -; DNA: TGTGCCAGCTCACCACTCCCATCGGCCGGCGGAAATTCACCCCTCCACTTT; CDR3: CASSPLPSAGGNSPLHF
size: -; V: TRBV7-2; J: TRBJ2-5; D: -; DNA: TGTGCCAGCAGGATGACTACCCAAGAGACCCAGTACTTC; CDR3: CASRMTTQETQYF
size: -; V: TRBV4-2; J: TRBJ1-4; D: -; DNA: TGTGCCAGCAGCCAAAACTGGCGGGGGGCGGGTGAAAAACTGTTTTTT; CDR3: CASSQNWRGAGEKLFF
size: few; V: TRBV5-1; J: TRBJ1-2; D: -; DNA: TGCGCCAGCAGCTTTCAGGGGAGGGATGGCTACACCTTC; CDR3: CASSFQGRDGYTF
size: -; V: TRBV30; J: TRBJ2-2; D: TRBD2; DNA: TGTGCCTGGAGCTTTCCCGGGAGGGCCGGCGGGGAGCTGTTTTTT; CDR3: CAWSFPGRAGGELFF
size: once; V: TRBV6-5; J: TRBJ1-2; D: -; DNA: TGTGCCAGCAGTACGACGGTGGGGGGGGTCTATGGCTACACCTTC; CDR3: CASSTTVGGVYGYTF
size: -; V: TRBV4-3; J: TRBJ2-1; D: -; DNA: TGCGCCAGCAGCCAAGCCACGGGACTTTCCTACAATGAGCAGTTCTTC; CDR3: CASSQATGLSYNEQFF